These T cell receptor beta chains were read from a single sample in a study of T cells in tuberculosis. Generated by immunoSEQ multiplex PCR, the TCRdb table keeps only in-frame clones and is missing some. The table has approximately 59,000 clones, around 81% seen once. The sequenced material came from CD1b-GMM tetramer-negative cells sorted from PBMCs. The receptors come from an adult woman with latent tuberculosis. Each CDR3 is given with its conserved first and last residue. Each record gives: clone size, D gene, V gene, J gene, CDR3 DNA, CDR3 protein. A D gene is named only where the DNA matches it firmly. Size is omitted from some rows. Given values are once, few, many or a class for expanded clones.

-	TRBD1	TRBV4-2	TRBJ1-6	TGTGCCAGCAGCCACCCGGACAGGGGAGGTAATTCACCCCTCCACTTT	CASSHPDRGGNSPLHF
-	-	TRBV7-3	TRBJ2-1	TGTGCCAGCAGCCCGACTAGCAATGAGCAGTTCTTC	CASSPTSNEQFF
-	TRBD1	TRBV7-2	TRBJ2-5	TGTGCCAGCAGCTTCCCCGACAGGGTGGGAGAGACCCAGTACTTC	CASSFPDRVGETQYF
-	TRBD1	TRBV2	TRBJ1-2	TGTGCCAGCAGTGGACAGGGGGTGAACTATGGCTACACCTTC	CASSGQGVNYGYTF
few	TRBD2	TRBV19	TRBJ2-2	TGTGCCAGTAGCCCACGGCGGGGGGGATTAGGGAACACCGGGGAGCTGTTTTTT	CASSPRRGGLGNTGELFF
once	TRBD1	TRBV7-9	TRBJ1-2	TGTGCCAGCAGCTTAGGGACAGGGGCCACAAATGGCTACACCTTC	CASSLGTGATNGYTF
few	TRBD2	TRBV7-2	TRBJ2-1	TGTGCCAGCACCCTAGCGGGGGGGTACAATGAGCAGTTCTTC	CASTLAGGYNEQFF
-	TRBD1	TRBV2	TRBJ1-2	TGTGCCAGCAGTGAATTGACACAGGGGGGTGGCTACACCTTC	CASSELTQGGGYTF
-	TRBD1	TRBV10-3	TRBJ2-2	TGTGCCATCAGGGACAGGCCGAACACCGGGGAGCTGTTTTTT	CAIRDRPNTGELFF
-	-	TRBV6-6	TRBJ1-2	TGTGCCAGCAGTTACTCCAGTAACTATGGCTACACCTTC	CASSYSSNYGYTF
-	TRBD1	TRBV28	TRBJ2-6	TGTGCCAGCAGTTTATACCTCCGCGGACAGGGGATTAACTCTGGGGCCAACGTCCTGACTTTC	CASSLYLRGQGINSGANVLTF
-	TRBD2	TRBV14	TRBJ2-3	TGTGCCAGCAGCCTGGGACTAGCGGGAGGTACAGATACGCAGTATTTT	CASSLGLAGGTDTQYF
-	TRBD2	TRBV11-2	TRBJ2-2	TGTGCCAGCAGCTTCGGGACTAGCACCGGGGAGCTGTTTTTT	CASSFGTSTGELFF
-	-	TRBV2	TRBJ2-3	TGTGCCAGCAGTGTACGTAGTTTTTTGCGCACAGATACGCAGTATTTT	CASSVRSFLRTDTQYF
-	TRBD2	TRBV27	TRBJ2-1	TGTGCCAGCAGTTTGAGTCCCCGGACTAGCGGAGGGGGAAATGAGCAGTTCTTC	CASSLSPRTSGGGNEQFF
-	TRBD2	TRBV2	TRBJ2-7	TGTGCCAGCAGTGAGTCTAGCGGATACGAGCAGTACTTC	CASSESSGYEQYF
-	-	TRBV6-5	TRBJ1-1	TGTGCCAGCAGGAACCGGGGGACGGACGCTTTCTTT	CASRNRGTDAFF
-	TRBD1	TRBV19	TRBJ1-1	TGTGCCAGTAGGATGGGACAGGCGAACACTGAAGCTTTCTTT	CASRMGQANTEAFF
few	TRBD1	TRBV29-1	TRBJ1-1	TGCAGCGGGTACCGGGACAGGGTGACTGAAGCTTTCTTT	CSGYRDRVTEAFF
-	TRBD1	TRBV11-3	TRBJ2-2	TGTGCCAGCAGCTCCCGGGACAGGGGGTATACCGGGGAGCTGTTTTTT	CASSSRDRGYTGELFF
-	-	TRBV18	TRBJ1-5	TGTGCCAGCTCACCGGGACTCGGGGGTTATAGCAATCAGCCCCAGCATTTT	CASSPGLGGYSNQPQHF
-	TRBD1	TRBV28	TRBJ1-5	TGTGCCAGCAGTGACATGGGACAGGTTTTGGTCCAGCCCCAGCATTTT	CASSDMGQVLVQPQHF
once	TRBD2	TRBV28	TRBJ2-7	TGTGCCAGCAGGGGGAGCGGGAGCAACGAGCAGTACTTC	CASRGSGSNEQYF
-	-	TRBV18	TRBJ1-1	TGTGCCAGCTCACCGCCGGGGGGGGTCATGAACACTGAAGCTTTCTTT	CASSPPGGVMNTEAFF
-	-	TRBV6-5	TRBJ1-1	TGTGCCAGCAGTTACTCCCTACAGGGCACTGAAGCTTTCTTT	CASSYSLQGTEAFF
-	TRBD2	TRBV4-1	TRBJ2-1	TGCGCTTCCGCTAGCGGAACCTACAATGAGCAGTTCTTC	CASASGTYNEQFF